This TCR beta chain is drawn from a study of blood T cells in healthy people across ages. Looking at the study overall: Through template switching, about one barcoded beta molecule was captured per two T cells, as measured in model experiments.

Together with a sample-barcoded 5' primer, a J-beta primer mix was included in a second PCR lasting roughly 6 to 12 cycles. TCRdb processed the 5' RACE reads anew with MiXCR; each CDR3 protein has one entry. Among about 1,400,000 distinct CDR3 sequences, roughly 60% were seen once, and the ten largest hold 5.5% to 8%. The CDR3 runs to 15 residues. CDR1 is MDHEN and CDR2 is SYDVKM in the germline V gene. Trimming stripped 8 bases from V and 0 bases from J, with 14 bases between. Sequencing was carried out using blood. J is TRBJ2-1 and V is TRBV28, with a weak D call TRBD2 (5 bases). The source of this sequence is a man between 18 and 35 years old in good health. CDR3 nucleotide sequence: TGTGCCAGCTTAACCTCGGGGAGCTCCTACAATGAGCAGTTCTTC. Translating gives CASLTSGSSYNEQFF.